This T cell receptor (beta chain) was sequenced during a study of OX40 agonist ivuxolimab in advanced cancers. The CDR3 covers 13 residues. The germline gives CDR1 LNHNV, CDR2 YYDKDF (reference sequence). V was shortened by 3 bases and J by 7 bases, with 12 bases between the two germline ends. Measured with immunoSEQ multiplex PCR; TCRdb has only the in-frame clones, and not every one. This sample has around 67,000 clones, with nearly 90% found just once. The sample here was CD4+ or CD8+ T cells sorted from blood, taken in a trial of the OX40 agonist ivuxolimab. The chain joins TRBV15 to TRBJ2-5; tentative D call: TRBD1 (7 bases). The source is an adult with an advanced solid tumor such as melanoma, head and neck, liver or kidney cancer. CDR3 sequence: CATSSTGEATQYF. DNA for the CDR3: TGTGCCACCAGCAGTACAGGGGAGGCGACCCAGTACTTC.